The 2 T cell receptor beta chains below were found in one sample sequenced in a study of T-cell reconstitution after alpha-beta-depleted transplantation in children. Unique molecular identifiers were incorporated during preparation of the TCRbeta library. In TCRdb, the PCR reads were re-called with MiXCR into one record per CDR3 protein. The data show 95,000 to 150,000 distinct CDR3 sequences, with more than 20% seen just once and more than 9% held by the top ten. Sequencing used PBMCs, mostly from graft donor cells, obtained 180 days after TCRalphabeta/CD19-depleted stem cell transplant. These receptors all stem from a male patient aged 2 to 9 who had a stem cell transplant for chronic granulomatous disease, so the T cells may come from the graft donor.

This clonotype was recorded many times. The CDR3 is CSATTPTGDNYEQYF. The CDR3 DNA reads as TGCAGTGCCACCACCCCGACAGGGGACAACTACGAGCAGTACTTC. The J gene is TRBJ2-7, the V gene TRBV20-1, with 8 bases matching TRBD1. This CDR3 contains 15 residues. J gave up 3 bases and V 6 bases, and 13 bases lay outside the gene matches. Germline assignment: CDR1 DFQATT and CDR2 SNEGSKA (reference sequence).

This clonotype is labeled medium-sized. V is TRBV27 and J is TRBJ2-7; perhaps TRBD1 as D (6 bases). This CDR3 contains 15 residues. V was trimmed by 0 bases and J by 5 bases, leaving 14 bases between them. From germline, CDR1 is MNHEY and CDR2 SMNVEV (reference sequence). Written as DNA, the CDR3 is TGTGCCAGCAGTTTATCGTGGGGACAAATCCACGAGCAGTACTTC. Protein sequence: CASSLSWGQIHEQYF.